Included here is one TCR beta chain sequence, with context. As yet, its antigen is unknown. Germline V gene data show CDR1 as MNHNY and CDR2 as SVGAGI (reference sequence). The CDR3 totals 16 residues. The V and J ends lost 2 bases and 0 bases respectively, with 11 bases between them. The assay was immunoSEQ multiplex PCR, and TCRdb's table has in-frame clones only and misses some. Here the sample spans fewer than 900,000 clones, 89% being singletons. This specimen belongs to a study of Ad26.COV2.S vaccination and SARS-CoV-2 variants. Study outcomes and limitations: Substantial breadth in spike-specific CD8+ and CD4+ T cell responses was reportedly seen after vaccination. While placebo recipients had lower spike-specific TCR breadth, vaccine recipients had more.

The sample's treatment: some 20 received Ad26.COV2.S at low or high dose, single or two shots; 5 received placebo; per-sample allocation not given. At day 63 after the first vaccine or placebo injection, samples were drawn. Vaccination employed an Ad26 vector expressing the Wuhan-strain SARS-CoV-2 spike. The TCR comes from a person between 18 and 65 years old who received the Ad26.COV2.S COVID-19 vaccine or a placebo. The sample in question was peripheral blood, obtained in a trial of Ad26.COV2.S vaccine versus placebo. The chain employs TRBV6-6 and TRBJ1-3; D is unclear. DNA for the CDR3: TGTGCCAGCAGTTACCCCGGGCGTGGCTCTGGAAACACCATATATTTT. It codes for CASSYPGRGSGNTIYF.